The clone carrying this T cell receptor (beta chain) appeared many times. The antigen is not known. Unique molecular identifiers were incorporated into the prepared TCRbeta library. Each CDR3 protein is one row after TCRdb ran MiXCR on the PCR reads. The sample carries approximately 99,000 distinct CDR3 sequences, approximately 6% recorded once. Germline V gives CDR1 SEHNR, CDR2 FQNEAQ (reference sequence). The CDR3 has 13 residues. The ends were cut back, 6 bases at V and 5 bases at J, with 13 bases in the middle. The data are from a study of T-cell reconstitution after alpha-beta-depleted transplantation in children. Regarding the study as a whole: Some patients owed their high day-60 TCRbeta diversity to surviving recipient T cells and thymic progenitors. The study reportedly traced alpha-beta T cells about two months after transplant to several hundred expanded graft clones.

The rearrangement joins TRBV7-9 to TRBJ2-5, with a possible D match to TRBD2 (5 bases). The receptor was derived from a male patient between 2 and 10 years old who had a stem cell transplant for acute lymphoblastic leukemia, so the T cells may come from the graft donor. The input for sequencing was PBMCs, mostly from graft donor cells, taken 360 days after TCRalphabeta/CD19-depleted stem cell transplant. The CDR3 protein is CASRSPGWETQYF. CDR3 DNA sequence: TGTGCCAGCAGATCCCCGGGGTGGGAGACCCAGTACTTC.